The rows below give T cell receptor beta chains drawn from one sample of a study of CXCR3-negative and CXCR3-positive naive CD8 T cells. TCRdb re-called the 5' RACE reads, yielding one record per CDR3 amino acid sequence without DNA. The sample's table shows roughly 7,300 distinct CDR3 sequences. Sequenced input: naive CXCR3+ CD8+ T cells from blood. These receptors originate from a human donor in good health. Some clones in this sample may be carry-over from other donors' samples. Both conserved end residues are part of each CDR3. Only part of the rows carry a size: once, few, many, or a class if the clone is expanded.

.,TRBJ2-5,TRBV12-3/TRBV12-4,CASSLGTPTKETQYF
.,TRBJ2-2,TRBV20-1,CSARPWTAYTGELFF
.,TRBJ2-7,TRBV29-1,CSVEGLDSTYEQYF
medium-sized,TRBJ2-7,TRBV7-9,CASSLVLAGPSEQYF
medium-sized,TRBJ2-1,TRBV2,CASSEDYEQFF
.,TRBJ2-7,TRBV18,CASRGESYEQYF
medium-sized,TRBJ2-5,TRBV5-5,CASTLRGETQYF
.,TRBJ2-1,TRBV5-1,CASSPSRGHNEQFF
medium-sized,TRBJ2-5,TRBV5-8,CASSLGTVIQGPSSGQETQYF
.,TRBJ2-7,TRBV29-1,CSVVQGGEQYF
medium-sized,TRBJ2-7,TRBV13,CASSLTASYEQYF
medium-sized,TRBJ2-2,TRBV5-5,CASSLGNIWGNTGELFF
.,TRBJ2-1,TRBV2,CASVLWGNEQFF
medium-sized,TRBJ2-1,TRBV6-2/TRBV6-3,CASSWGGSYNEQFF